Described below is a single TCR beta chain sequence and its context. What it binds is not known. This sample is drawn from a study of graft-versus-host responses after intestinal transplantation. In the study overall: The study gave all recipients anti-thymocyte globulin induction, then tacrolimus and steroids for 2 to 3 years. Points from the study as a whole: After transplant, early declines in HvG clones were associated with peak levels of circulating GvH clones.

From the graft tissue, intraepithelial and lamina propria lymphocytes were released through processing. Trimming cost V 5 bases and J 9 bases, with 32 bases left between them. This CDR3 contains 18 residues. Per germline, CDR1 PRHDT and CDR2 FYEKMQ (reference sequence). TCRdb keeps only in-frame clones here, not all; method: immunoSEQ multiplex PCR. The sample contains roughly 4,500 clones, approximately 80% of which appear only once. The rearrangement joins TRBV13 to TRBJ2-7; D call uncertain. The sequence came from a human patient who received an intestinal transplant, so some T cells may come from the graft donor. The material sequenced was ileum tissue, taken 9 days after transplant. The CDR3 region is CASSRTDGQLSFLRVQYF. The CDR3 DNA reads TGTGCCAGCAGCAGAACCGACGGGCAGCTCTCCTTCCTACGTGTGCAGTACTTC. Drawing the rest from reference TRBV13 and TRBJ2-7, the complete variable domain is AAGVIQSPRHLIKEKRETATLKCYPIPRHDTVYWYQQGPGQDPQFLISFYEKMQSDKGSIPDRFSAQQFSDYHSELNMSSLELGDSALYFCASSRTDGQLSFLRVQYFGPGTRLTVT.